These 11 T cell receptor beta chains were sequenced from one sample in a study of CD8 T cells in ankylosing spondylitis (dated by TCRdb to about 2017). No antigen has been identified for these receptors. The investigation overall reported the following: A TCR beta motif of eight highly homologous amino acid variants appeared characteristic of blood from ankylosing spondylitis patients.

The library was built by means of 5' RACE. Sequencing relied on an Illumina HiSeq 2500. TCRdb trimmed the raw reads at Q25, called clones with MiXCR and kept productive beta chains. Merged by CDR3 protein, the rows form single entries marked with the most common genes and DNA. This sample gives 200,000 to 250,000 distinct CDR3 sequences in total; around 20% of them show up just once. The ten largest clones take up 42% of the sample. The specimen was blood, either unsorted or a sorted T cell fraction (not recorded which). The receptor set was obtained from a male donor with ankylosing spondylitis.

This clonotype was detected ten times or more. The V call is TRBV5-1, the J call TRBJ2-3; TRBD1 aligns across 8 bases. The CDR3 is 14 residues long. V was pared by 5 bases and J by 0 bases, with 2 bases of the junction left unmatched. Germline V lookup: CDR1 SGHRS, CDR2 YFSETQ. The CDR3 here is CASRRDRSTDTQYF. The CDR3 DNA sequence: TGCGCCAGCAGACGGGACAGGAGCACAGATACGCAGTATTTT.

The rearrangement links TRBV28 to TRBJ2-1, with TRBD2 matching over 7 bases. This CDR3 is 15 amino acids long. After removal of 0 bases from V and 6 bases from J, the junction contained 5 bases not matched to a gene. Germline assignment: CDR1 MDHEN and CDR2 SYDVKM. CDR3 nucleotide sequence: TGTGCCAGCAGTTTATGGCGGGAGACGGCCAATGAGCAGTTCTTC. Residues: CASSLWRETANEQFF.

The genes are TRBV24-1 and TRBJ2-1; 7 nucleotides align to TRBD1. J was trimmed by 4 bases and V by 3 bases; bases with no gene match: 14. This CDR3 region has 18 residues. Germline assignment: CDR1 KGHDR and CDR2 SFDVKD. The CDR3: CATSDIPRDSRPYNEQFF. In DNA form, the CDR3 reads TGTGCCACCAGTGATATACCCCGGGACAGCCGACCTTACAATGAGCAGTTCTTC.

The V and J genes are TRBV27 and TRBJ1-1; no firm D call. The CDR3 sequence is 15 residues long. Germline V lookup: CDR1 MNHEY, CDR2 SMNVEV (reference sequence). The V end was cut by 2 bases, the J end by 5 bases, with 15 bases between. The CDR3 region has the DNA TGTGCCAGCAGTTTAGTGGGCCTCCCGGGGACTGAAGCTTTCTTT. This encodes CASSLVGLPGTEAFF.

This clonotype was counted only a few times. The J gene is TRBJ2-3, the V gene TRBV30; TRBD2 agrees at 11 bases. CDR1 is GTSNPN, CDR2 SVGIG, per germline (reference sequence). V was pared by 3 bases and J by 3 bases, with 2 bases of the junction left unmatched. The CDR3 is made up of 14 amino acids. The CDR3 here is CAWRTSGGTDTQYF. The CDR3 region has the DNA TGTGCCTGGAGAACTAGCGGGGGAACAGATACGCAGTATTTT.

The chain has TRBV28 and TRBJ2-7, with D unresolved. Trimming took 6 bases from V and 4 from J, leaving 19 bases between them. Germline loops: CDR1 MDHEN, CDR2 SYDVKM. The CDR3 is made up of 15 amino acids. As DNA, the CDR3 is TGTGCCAGCAGCGAGGTGGGTGGCATTGATTACGAGCAGTACTTC. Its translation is CASSEVGGIDYEQYF.

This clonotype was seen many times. For the CDR3, the DNA is TGTGCCAGCAGCGTAGGTGGACTAGCGGGGGCCTGGGATGAGCAGTTCTTC. Encoded protein: CASSVGGLAGAWDEQFF. The chain carries TRBV9 and TRBJ2-1; 13 positions match TRBD2. This CDR3 is built from 17 residues. Germline loops: CDR1 SGDLS, CDR2 YYNGEE. V lost 0 bases to trimming and J lost 8 bases; unmatched junction nucleotides: 8.

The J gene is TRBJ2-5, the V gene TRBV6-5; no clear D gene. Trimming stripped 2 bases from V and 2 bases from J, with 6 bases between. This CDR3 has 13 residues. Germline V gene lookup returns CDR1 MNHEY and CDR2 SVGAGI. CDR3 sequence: CASSYAPQETQYF. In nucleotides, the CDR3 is TGTGCCAGCAGTTACGCTCCACAAGAGACCCAGTACTTC.

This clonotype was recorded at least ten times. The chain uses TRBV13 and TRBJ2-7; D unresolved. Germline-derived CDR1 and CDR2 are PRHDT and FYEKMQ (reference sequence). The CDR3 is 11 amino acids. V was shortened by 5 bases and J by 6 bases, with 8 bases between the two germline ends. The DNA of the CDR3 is TGTGCCAGCAGCAACAGTCTCGAGCAGTACTTC. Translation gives CASSNSLEQYF.

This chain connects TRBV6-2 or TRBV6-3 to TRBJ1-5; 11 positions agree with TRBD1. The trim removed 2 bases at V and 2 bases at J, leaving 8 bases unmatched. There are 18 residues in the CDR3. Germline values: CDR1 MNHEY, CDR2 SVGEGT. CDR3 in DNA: TGTGCCAGCAGTTACCCTAGGGACAGGGGGTTTGGCAATCAGCCCCAGCATTTT. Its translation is CASSYPRDRGFGNQPQHF.

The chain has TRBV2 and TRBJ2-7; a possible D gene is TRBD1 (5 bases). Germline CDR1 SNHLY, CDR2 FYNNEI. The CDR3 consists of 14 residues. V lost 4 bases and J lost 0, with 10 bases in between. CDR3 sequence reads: CASSGGRNSYEQYF. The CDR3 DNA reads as TGTGCCAGCAGTGGGGGCAGAAACTCCTACGAGCAGTACTTC.